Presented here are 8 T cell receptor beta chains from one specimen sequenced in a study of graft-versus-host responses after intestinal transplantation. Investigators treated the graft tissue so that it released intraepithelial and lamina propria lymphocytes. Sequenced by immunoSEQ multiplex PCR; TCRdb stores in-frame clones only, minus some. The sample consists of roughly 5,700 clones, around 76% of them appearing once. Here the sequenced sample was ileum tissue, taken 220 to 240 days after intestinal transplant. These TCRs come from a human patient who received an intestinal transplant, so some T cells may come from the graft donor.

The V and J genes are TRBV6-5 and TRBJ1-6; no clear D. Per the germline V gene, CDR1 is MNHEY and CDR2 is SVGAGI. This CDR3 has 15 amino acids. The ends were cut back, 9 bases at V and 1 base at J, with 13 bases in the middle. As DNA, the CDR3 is TGTGCCAGTTCCGATTGGATATCCTATAATTCACCCCTCCACTTT. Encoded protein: CASSDWISYNSPLHF.

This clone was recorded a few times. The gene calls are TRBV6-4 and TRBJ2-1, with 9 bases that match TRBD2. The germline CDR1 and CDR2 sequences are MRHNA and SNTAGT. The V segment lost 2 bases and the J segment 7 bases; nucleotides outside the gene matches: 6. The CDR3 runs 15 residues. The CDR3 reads CASSDGRGGSNEQFF. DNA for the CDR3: TGTGCCAGCAGTGACGGGCGGGGGGGCAGTAATGAGCAGTTCTTC.

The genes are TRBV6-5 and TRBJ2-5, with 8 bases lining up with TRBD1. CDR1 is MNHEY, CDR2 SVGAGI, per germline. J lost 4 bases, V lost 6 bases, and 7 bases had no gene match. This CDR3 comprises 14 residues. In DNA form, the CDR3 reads TGTGCCAGCAGCCCAACAGGGGGGAGAGAGACCCAGTACTTC. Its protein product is CASSPTGGRETQYF.

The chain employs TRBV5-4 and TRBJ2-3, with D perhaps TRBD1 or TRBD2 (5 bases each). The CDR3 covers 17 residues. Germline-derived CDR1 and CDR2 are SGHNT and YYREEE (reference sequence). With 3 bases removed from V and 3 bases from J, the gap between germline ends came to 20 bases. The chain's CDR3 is CASSWGSGWGPTDTQYF. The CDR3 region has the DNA TGTGCCAGCAGCTGGGGGTCGGGGTGGGGACCTACAGATACGCAGTATTTT.

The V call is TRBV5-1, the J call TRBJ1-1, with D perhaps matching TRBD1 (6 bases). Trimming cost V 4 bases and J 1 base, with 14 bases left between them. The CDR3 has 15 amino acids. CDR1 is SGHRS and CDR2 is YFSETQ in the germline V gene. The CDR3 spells CASSTLTGGNTEAFF. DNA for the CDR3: TGCGCCAGCAGCACTTTGACAGGAGGGAACACTGAAGCTTTCTTT.

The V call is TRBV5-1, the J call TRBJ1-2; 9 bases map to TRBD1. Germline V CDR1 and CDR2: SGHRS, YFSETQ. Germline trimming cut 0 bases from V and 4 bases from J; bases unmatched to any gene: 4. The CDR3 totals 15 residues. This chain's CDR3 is CASSLAGTGTYGYTF. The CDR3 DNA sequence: TGCGCCAGCAGCTTGGCCGGGACAGGGACCTATGGCTACACCTTC.

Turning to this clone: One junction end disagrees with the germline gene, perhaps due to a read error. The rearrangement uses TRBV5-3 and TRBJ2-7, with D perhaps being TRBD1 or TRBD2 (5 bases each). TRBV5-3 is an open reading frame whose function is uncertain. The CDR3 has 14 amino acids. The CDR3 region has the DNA TGTGCCAGCAGCTTGGGGGACGCGGTCCTCGAGCAGTACTTC. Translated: CASSLGDAVLEQYF.

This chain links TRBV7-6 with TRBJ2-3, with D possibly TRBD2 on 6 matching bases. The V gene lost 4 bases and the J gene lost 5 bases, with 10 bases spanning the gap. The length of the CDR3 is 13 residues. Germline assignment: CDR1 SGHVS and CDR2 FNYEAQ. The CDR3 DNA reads TGTGCCAGCAGCTCCCGGGGGAGAGATACGCAGTATTTT. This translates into CASSSRGRDTQYF. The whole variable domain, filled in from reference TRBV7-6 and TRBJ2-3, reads GAGVSQSPRYKVTKRGQDVALRCDPISGHVSLYWYRQALGQGPEFLTYFNYEAQQDKSGLPNDRFSAERPEGSISTLTIQRTEQRDSAMYRCASSSRGRDTQYFGPGTRLTVL.